This record looks at one T cell receptor beta chain sequence and its context. Antigen specificity is unknown. Combining a sample-barcoded 5' primer with a J-beta primer mix, a second PCR ran for 7 to 11 cycles. The authors tagged each cDNA molecule using a template-switch adaptor with 12 random nucleotides. A single record per CDR3 protein comes from TCRdb applying MiXCR to the 5' RACE reads. The data contain just over 1 million distinct CDR3 sequences, 45% of them singletons. This entry comes from a study of blood T cells in healthy people across ages. Study results and limitations: What prevented conclusive comparison of naive and antigen-experienced cells was that PBMCs were unsorted. Underestimates were what the diversity estimates from one million T cells were considered to be. Any changes in expanded clonotypes were possibly confounded, as donor CMV status remained unknown.

The V end lost 6 bases, the J end lost 0 bases, and 12 bases lay between the germline ends. The CDR3 spans 16 residues. Germline V lookup: CDR1 MGHDK, CDR2 SYGVNS. The chain recombines TRBV25-1 with TRBJ2-6; a weak D match, TRBD2 (5 bases). Input material: blood. This clonotype was obtained from a woman aged 55-70 years in good health. The CDR3 DNA reads as TGTGCCAGCAGACCGACTGGAGGCTCTGGGGCCAACGTCCTGACTTTC. Its translation: CASRPTGGSGANVLTF.